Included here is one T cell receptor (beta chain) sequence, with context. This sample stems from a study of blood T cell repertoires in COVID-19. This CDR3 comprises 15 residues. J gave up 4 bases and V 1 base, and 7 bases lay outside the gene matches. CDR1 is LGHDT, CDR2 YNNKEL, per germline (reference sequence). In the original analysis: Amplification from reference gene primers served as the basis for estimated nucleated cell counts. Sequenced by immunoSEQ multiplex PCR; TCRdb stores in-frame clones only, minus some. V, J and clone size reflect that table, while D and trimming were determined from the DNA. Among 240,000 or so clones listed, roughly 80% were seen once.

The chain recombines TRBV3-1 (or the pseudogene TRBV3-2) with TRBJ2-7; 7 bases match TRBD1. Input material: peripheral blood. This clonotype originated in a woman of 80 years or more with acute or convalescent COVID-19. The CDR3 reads CASSQGGGRGYEQYF. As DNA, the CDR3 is TGTGCCAGCAGCCAAGGGGGTGGCAGGGGGTACGAGCAGTACTTC.